Following are 30 T cell receptor beta chains from one sample sequenced in a study of T cell responses to AZD1222 COVID-19 vaccine (dated by TCRdb to 2020 to 2023). The sample's time point label is to be understood as: baseline before first vaccination. Receptor libraries were prepared by the immunoSEQ multiplex PCR assay. Imported from immuneACCESS, the table was reduced by TCRdb to in-frame sequences with V and J called. These copies leave out some clones; in studies compared against another copy, an unresolved V gene accounts for under half, and the cause of the remainder is not known. The sample table lists around 100,000 clones, approximately 96% of them with a count of one. The top ten clones comprise around 2% of the sample. The specimen was peripheral blood, collected on day 0 of AZD1222 vaccination. Receptors were obtained from an adult in good health.

The rearrangement links TRBV19 to TRBJ2-3, with TRBD1 matching over 9 bases. This CDR3 has 15 residues. CDR1 and CDR2 (germline): LNHDA, SQIVND (reference sequence). After removal of 6 bases from V and 3 bases from J, the junction contained 7 bases not matched to a gene. CDR3 protein: CASRKTGGRTDTQYF. CDR3 DNA sequence: TGTGCCAGTAGGAAAACAGGGGGCCGAACAGATACGCAGTATTTT.

The V gene is TRBV7-2, the J gene TRBJ1-2; weak D call: TRBD1 (6 bases). In germline, CDR1 is SGHTA, CDR2 FQGNSA. This CDR3 comprises 12 residues. Trimming stripped 11 bases from V and 8 bases from J, with 18 bases between. The CDR3 region is CAGGRVGAGYTF. CDR3 nucleotides: TGTGCCGGAGGGCGAGTGGGGGCCGGCTACACCTTC.

This clone was counted only a few times. V usage is TRBV6-1 and J usage is TRBJ2-6; tentative D call: TRBD1 (6 bases). The V end lost 3 bases, the J end lost 0 bases, and 6 bases lay between the germline ends. In germline, CDR1 is MNHNS, CDR2 SASEGT. This CDR3 comprises 15 residues. The CDR3 coding sequence is TGTGCCAGCAGTGAGGACAGCTCTGGGGCCAACGTCCTGACTTTC. Amino acids: CASSEDSSGANVLTF.

The chain links TRBV24-1 to TRBJ2-1; TRBD2 matches 9 bases. The CDR3 sequence is 15 residues long. Germline V gene data show CDR1 as KGHDR and CDR2 as SFDVKD. Trimming at V came to 5 bases and at J to 5 bases, leaving 6 bases not matched to a gene. The chain's CDR3 is CATSVSLAGNNEQFF. The CDR3 DNA sequence: TGTGCCACCAGTGTCTCGCTAGCGGGGAACAATGAGCAGTTCTTC.

V is TRBV27 and J is TRBJ1-6; TRBD1 agrees at 7 bases. The CDR3 covers 14 residues. Germline assignment: CDR1 MNHEY and CDR2 SMNVEV (reference sequence). J lost 7 bases, V lost 5 bases, and 5 bases had no gene match. The CDR3 here is CASSADRRNSPLHF. In DNA form, the CDR3 reads TGTGCCAGCAGTGCGGACAGGAGAAATTCACCCCTCCACTTT.

This chain joins TRBV4-1 and TRBJ1-1, with unresolved D. The V end lost 0 bases, the J end lost 11 bases, and 13 bases lay between the germline ends. This CDR3 spans 13 amino acids. Germline V gene sequence: CDR1 MGHRA, CDR2 YSYEKL. CDR3 amino acids: CASSQDWWGTAFF. CDR3 nucleotides: TGCGCCAGCAGCCAAGATTGGTGGGGTACGGCTTTCTTT.

The chain has TRBV6-5 and TRBJ1-5, with D uncertain. The germline gives CDR1 MNHEY, CDR2 SVGAGI. V gave up 2 bases and J gave up 4 bases, with 6 bases separating them. This CDR3 has 13 residues. The CDR3 DNA is TGTGCCAGCAGTTACAGAGAAAATCAGCCCCAGCATTTT. Its protein is CASSYRENQPQHF.

In its sample, this clone was seen once. The chain joins TRBV5-4 to TRBJ2-1, with TRBD1 identical over 7 bases. V lost 4 bases and J lost 3; bases outside the gene matches: 7. The CDR3 has 15 residues. Per the germline V gene, CDR1 is SGHNT and CDR2 is YYREEE (reference sequence). CDR3 in DNA: TGTGCCAGCAGCCTGTCCCGGGACAGCTACAATGAGCAGTTCTTC. Translating gives CASSLSRDSYNEQFF.

The chain links TRBV13 to TRBJ2-5; 8 bases match TRBD2. CDR3 size: 16 residues. J gave up 6 bases and V 0 bases, and 9 bases lay outside the gene matches. Germline CDR1 PRHDT, CDR2 FYEKMQ (reference sequence). The CDR3 nucleotides read TGTGCCAGCAGCTTAGGCGGCGGGGGGCCCGTCCAGACCCAGTACTTC. Translated: CASSLGGGGPVQTQYF.

The chain links TRBV27 to TRBJ2-3, with 8 bases that match TRBD1. V was clipped by 3 bases and J by 1 base; unmatched bases: 3. The CDR3 contains 15 residues. Germline V lookup: CDR1 MNHEY, CDR2 SMNVEV (reference sequence). The CDR3 sequence: CASSFETGGTDTQYF. CDR3 DNA: TGTGCCAGCAGTTTCGAGACAGGGGGCACAGATACGCAGTATTTT.

The chain carries TRBV7-2 and TRBJ1-1; D is unresolved. This CDR3 region has 14 residues. Trimming removed 5 bases from V and 1 base from J, with 11 bases in between. Looked up from germline, CDR1 is SGHTA and CDR2 is FQGNSA. The CDR3 is CASSAYGSNTEAFF. The CDR3 coding sequence is TGTGCCAGCAGCGCGTACGGATCGAACACTGAAGCTTTCTTT.

V is TRBV7-6 and J is TRBJ1-6; D gene unclear. The germline CDR1 and CDR2 sequences are SGHVS and FNYEAQ. Between the trimmed V and J ends, which lost 3 bases and 0 bases, there was a span of 9 bases. CDR3 length: 16 residues. CDR3 nucleotides: TGTGCCAGCAGCTTGCGGACGAGCTCCTATAATTCACCCCTCCACTTT. It is translated as CASSLRTSSYNSPLHF.

The CDR3 reads CASGWGQSYTEAFF. The CDR3 bases are TGTGCTAGTGGGTGGGGACAGAGCTACACTGAAGCTTTCTTT. This rearrangement joins TRBV12-5 to TRBJ1-1; 7 bases are a match to TRBD1. Trimming cost V 6 bases and J 3 bases; bases outside gene matches: 7. Germline V CDR1 and CDR2: LGHNT, FRNRAP. There are 14 residues in the CDR3.

This chain joins TRBV6-1 and TRBJ1-3; D is undetermined. The V end was cut by 1 base, the J end by 2 bases, with 6 bases between. Germline CDR1 and CDR2: MNHNS and SASEGT. The CDR3 is made up of 14 amino acids. The CDR3 DNA reads TGTGCCAGCAGTGAAGGGGAGACTGGAAACACCATATATTTT. Its protein is CASSEGETGNTIYF.

The chain is built from TRBV12-3 or TRBV12-4 and TRBJ1-1, with D unclear. The CDR3 totals 13 residues. V lost 0 bases to trimming and J lost 11 bases, with 13 bases between them. The CDR3 nucleotides read TGTGCCAGCAGTTTAGCGGGTGCGTCGGTGGCTTTCTTT. As protein: CASSLAGASVAFF.

This clone turned up a few times. This sequence joins TRBV7-9 and TRBJ1-3; D remains ambiguous. V lost 5 bases, J lost 4 bases, and 15 bases lay in between. The length of the CDR3 is 15 residues. The germline V gene has CDR1 SEHNR and CDR2 FQNEAQ (reference sequence). The CDR3 DNA reads as TGTGCCAGCAGCCCACTAGGGAGAGTAGGAAACACCATATATTTT. Amino acids: CASSPLGRVGNTIYF.

The rearrangement uses TRBV12-3 or TRBV12-4 and TRBJ1-2; TRBD1 matches at 7 bases. V gave up 6 bases and J gave up 8 bases; unmatched junction bases: 9. This CDR3 spans 13 amino acids. The CDR3 is CASSPTGSRGYTF. The DNA for the CDR3 is TGTGCCAGCAGCCCGACAGGGTCCAGGGGCTACACCTTC.

The chain couples TRBV5-1 to TRBJ1-6; no clear D. The CDR3 extends over 14 amino acids. Germline V gene sequence: CDR1 SGHRS, CDR2 YFSETQ. Trimming removed 4 bases from V and 9 bases from J, with 14 bases in between. CDR3 amino acids: CASSQQVGGSPLHF. The CDR3 DNA reads TGCGCCAGCAGCCAGCAGGTCGGCGGTTCACCCCTCCACTTT.

The chain recombines TRBV28 with TRBJ1-1; 8 positions match TRBD1. The CDR3 runs to 13 residues. CDR1 is MDHEN and CDR2 is SYDVKM in the germline V gene. Unmatched junction bases numbered 9, after V lost 4 bases and J lost 11 bases. The CDR3 sequence is CASSSHPRQGAFF. The CDR3 region has the DNA TGTGCCAGCAGTTCACACCCGAGACAGGGGGCTTTCTTT.

This sequence joins TRBV19 and TRBJ1-2; D is unclear. V lost 6 bases to trimming and J lost 4 bases, with 18 bases between them. Germline values: CDR1 LNHDA, CDR2 SQIVND (reference sequence). This CDR3 has 15 residues. CDR3 amino acids: CASRRALGVGYGYTF. The CDR3 DNA reads as TGTGCCAGTAGGCGAGCTCTTGGTGTAGGCTATGGCTACACCTTC.

CDR3 region: CASSQDLAFYEQYF. The CDR3 DNA reads as TGTGCCAGCAGCCAAGATCTAGCCTTCTACGAGCAGTACTTC. The V call is TRBV3-1 (or the pseudogene TRBV3-2), the J call TRBJ2-7, with a tentative D call TRBD2 (5 bases). Germline CDR1 and CDR2: LGHDT and YNNKEL (reference sequence). CDR3 length: 14 amino acids. V was shortened by 0 bases and J by 3 bases, with 9 bases between the two germline ends.

The CDR3: CASRPKADLTYNEQFF. The CDR3 nucleotides read TGTGCCAGCAGACCGAAAGCGGACCTCACGTACAATGAGCAGTTCTTC. The V call is TRBV7-6, the J call TRBJ2-1; maybe TRBD2 (5 bases). Trimming removed 6 bases from V and 4 bases from J, with 19 bases in between. The CDR3 sequence is 16 residues long. Germline loops: CDR1 SGHVS, CDR2 FNYEAQ.

CDR3 coding DNA: TGTGCCAGCAGCCCGCTGAGGGAGACCCAGTACTTC. It yields the protein CASSPLRETQYF. This chain joins TRBV3-1 (or the pseudogene TRBV3-2) and TRBJ2-5; D remains unclear. The CDR3 runs 12 residues. The V end lost 4 bases, the J end lost 5 bases, and 8 bases lay between the germline ends. Per the germline V gene, CDR1 is LGHDT and CDR2 is YNNKEL (reference sequence).

The gene calls are TRBV19 and TRBJ1-2; TRBD1 is a possible D gene (6 bases). Per the germline V gene, CDR1 is LNHDA and CDR2 is SQIVND (reference sequence). CDR3 length: 14 residues. V gave up 3 bases and J gave up 5 bases, with 13 bases separating them. As DNA, the CDR3 is TGTGCCAGTAGTATTATTGGACAGAAGTATGGCTACACCTTC. Translating it yields CASSIIGQKYGYTF.

V and J are TRBV28 and TRBJ2-5; no clear D gene. Trimming took 6 bases from V and 7 from J, leaving 15 bases between them. From germline, CDR1 is MDHEN and CDR2 SYDVKM. The CDR3 extends over 13 amino acids. CDR3 sequence reads: CASRRTDYGTQYF. The CDR3 region has the DNA TGTGCCAGCAGGCGGACGGATTACGGGACCCAGTACTTC.

The rearrangement links TRBV7-2 to TRBJ2-3, with a tentative D call TRBD2 (6 bases). V lost 0 bases and J 2 bases, leaving 9 bases between the germline ends. The CDR3 runs to 15 residues. Per germline, CDR1 SGHTA and CDR2 FQGNSA. The DNA of the CDR3 is TGTGCCAGCAGCTTAGCTAGCGGTCACACAGATACGCAGTATTTT. The encoded protein is CASSLASGHTDTQYF.

This chain connects TRBV7-9 to TRBJ2-6; D uncertain. Trimming removed 6 bases at V and 0 bases at J, with 9 bases between. The CDR3 contains 15 residues. The germline V gene encodes CDR1 SEHNR and CDR2 FQNEAQ (reference sequence). CDR3 sequence reads: CASSGGSSGANVLTF. In nucleotides, the CDR3 is TGTGCCAGCAGTGGTGGTAGCTCTGGGGCCAACGTCCTGACTTTC.

V and J are TRBV18 and TRBJ2-5; D remains unclear. The V and J ends lost 3 bases and 5 bases respectively, with 10 bases between them. The CDR3 loop spans 13 amino acids. Germline CDR1 KGHSH, CDR2 LQKENI. CDR3 amino acids: CASSPLNSETQYF. CDR3 coding DNA: TGTGCCAGCTCACCTCTAAATTCGGAGACCCAGTACTTC.

The gene calls are TRBV6-4 and TRBJ2-3, with 8 bases fitting TRBD1. Germline assignment: CDR1 MRHNA and CDR2 SNTAGT. The CDR3 has 16 amino acids. Germline trimming cut 3 bases from V and 2 bases from J; bases unmatched to any gene: 7. In DNA, the CDR3 is TGTGCCAGCAGTGATACTTCGGACAGGGCCACAGATACGCAGTATTTT. Its protein is CASSDTSDRATDTQYF.

The V call is TRBV28, the J call TRBJ2-1, with TRBD2 identical over 9 bases. Losses at the gene ends were 5 bases for V and 6 bases for J; bases not matched to a gene: 5. CDR1 MDHEN and CDR2 SYDVKM come from the germline V gene. The CDR3 has 14 residues. This CDR3 is CASSKAGGTNEQFF. As DNA, the CDR3 is TGTGCCAGCAGTAAAGCGGGAGGAACCAATGAGCAGTTCTTC.